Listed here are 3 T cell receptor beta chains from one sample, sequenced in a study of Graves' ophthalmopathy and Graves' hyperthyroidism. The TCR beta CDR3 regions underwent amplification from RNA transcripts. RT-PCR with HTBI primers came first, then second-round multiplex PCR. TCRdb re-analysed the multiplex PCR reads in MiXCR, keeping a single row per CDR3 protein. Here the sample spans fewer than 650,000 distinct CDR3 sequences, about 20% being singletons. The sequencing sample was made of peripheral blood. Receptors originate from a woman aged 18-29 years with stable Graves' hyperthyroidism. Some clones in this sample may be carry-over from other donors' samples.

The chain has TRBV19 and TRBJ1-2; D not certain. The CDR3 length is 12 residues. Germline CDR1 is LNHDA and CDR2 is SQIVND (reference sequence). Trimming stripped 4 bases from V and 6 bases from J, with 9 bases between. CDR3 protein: CASSSTEDGYTF. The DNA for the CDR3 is TGTGCCAGTAGTAGCACGGAAGATGGCTACACCTTC.

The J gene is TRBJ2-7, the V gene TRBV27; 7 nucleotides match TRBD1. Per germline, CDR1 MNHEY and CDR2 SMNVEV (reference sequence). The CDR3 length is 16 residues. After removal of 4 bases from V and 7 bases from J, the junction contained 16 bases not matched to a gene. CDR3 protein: CASSSTTTGISSEQYF. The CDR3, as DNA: TGTGCCAGCAGTTCCACTACGACAGGGATATCTAGTGAGCAGTACTTC.

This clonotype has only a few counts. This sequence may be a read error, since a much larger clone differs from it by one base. The CDR3 is CASSPSIGETQYF. In DNA form, the CDR3 reads TGTGCCAGCAGCCCCAGTATAGGGGAGACCCAGTACTTC. The V gene is TRBV28, the J gene TRBJ2-5; D ambiguous. This CDR3 spans 13 amino acids. CDR1 is MDHEN and CDR2 is SYDVKM in the germline V gene. Trimming removed 6 bases at V and 5 bases at J, with 13 bases between.